This T cell receptor (beta chain) was found in a study of CD8+CD57+ T cells in acquired aplastic anemia. Study outcomes and limitations: Patients were compared with controls for CD8+ Simpson's diversity, and no significant difference emerged.

The CDR3 is made up of 16 amino acids. Germline CDR1 is LNHDA and CDR2 is SQIVND (reference sequence). The ends lost 8 bases at V and 0 bases at J; junction bases unmatched: 12. This clonotype was counted between two and nine times. The antigen is unknown. Genomic DNA served as template for TCR beta VDJ and CDR3 profiling. TCRdb called the reads again in MiXCR, with one record for every CDR3 protein. The sample has approximately 32,000 distinct CDR3 sequences; around 80% are singletons. The chain couples TRBV19 to TRBJ1-2, with 7 bases lining up with TRBD1. The material sequenced was sorted CD4+, CD8+, or CD8+CD57+ T cells (not recorded which) from PBMCs. The sequence came from a human donor in good health, serving as a control. For the CDR3, the DNA is TGTGCCAGTGCACCGCCCGGGACAGCAGCTAACTATGGCTACACCTTC. Translation gives CASAPPGTAANYGYTF.